One and the same sample provided the 14 T cell receptor beta chains below, sequenced in a study of cytomegalovirus exposure and HLA in healthy donors. PCR was performed using 60 Vbeta and 13 Jbeta primers. Some clones are missing from TCRdb's copy, which holds only in-frame ones; the method was immunoSEQ multiplex PCR. Of about 190,000 clones in the sample, 80% to 90% are singletons; the top ten hold 1.5% to 2%. Sequenced: PBMCs. All receptors come from a man in his forties in good health and CMV-seropositive.

The V call is TRBV5-4, the J call TRBJ2-5; D is possibly TRBD2 (5 bases). With the DNA end fitting TRBJ2-7 better, the J assignment may be wrong. Germline CDR1 reads SGHNT; CDR2 reads YYREEE (reference sequence). The CDR3 has 16 amino acids. This CDR3 reads CASSLVAGIQGYEQYF. The CDR3 coding sequence is TGTGCCAGCAGCTTGGTGGCCGGGATCCAAGGGTACGAGCAGTACTTC.

This clone has only a few counts. The V gene is TRBV5-1, the J gene TRBJ2-7, with D perhaps matching TRBD1 (6 bases). The CDR3 totals 14 residues. CDR1 SGHRS and CDR2 YFSETQ come from the germline V gene. Trimming left V 0 bases short and J 2 bases short, with 9 bases between. The CDR3 region has the DNA TGCGCCAGCAGCTTGGGACAGGCCACCTACGAGCAGTACTTC. Amino acid sequence: CASSLGQATYEQYF.

The CDR3 DNA sequence: TGTGCCAGCAGGGCCGGGACAGGGGATCTCCAGCCCCAGCATTTT. Translation gives CASRAGTGDLQPQHF. This rearrangement joins TRBV6-1 to TRBJ1-5, with 10 bases lining up with TRBD1. Germline-derived CDR1 and CDR2 are MNHNS and SASEGT. The CDR3 consists of 15 residues. Unmatched junction bases numbered 9, after V lost 6 bases and J lost 7 bases.

This clone is a singleton in its sample. The CDR3 nucleotides read TGTGCCAGCAGCTTAGTAATGGGGGCGCACACTGAAGCTTTCTTT. This sequence encodes CASSLVMGAHTEAFF. This sequence joins TRBV11-2 and TRBJ1-1, with D perhaps matching TRBD1 (6 bases). Germline-derived CDR1 and CDR2 are SGHAT and FQNNGV. V was cut by 1 base and J by 3 bases, with 12 bases left in between. This CDR3 has 15 residues.

The chain carries TRBV19 and TRBJ1-1; TRBD1 matches 7 bases. J gave up 2 bases and V 5 bases, and 8 bases lay outside the gene matches. The CDR3 is 15 residues long. Per germline, CDR1 LNHDA and CDR2 SQIVND (reference sequence). The CDR3 sequence is CASSPWGQSNTEAFF. The CDR3 nucleotides are TGTGCCAGTAGTCCCTGGGGACAGTCTAACACTGAAGCTTTCTTT. The entire variable domain, with the rest obtained from reference TRBV19 and TRBJ1-1, is as follows: DGGITQSPKYLFRKEGQNVTLSCEQNLNHDAMYWYRQDPGQGLRLIYYSQIVNDFQKGDIAEGYSVSREKKESFPLTVTSAQKNPTAFYLCASSPWGQSNTEAFFGQGTRLTVV.

The chain carries TRBV28 and TRBJ1-2, with 7 bases identical to TRBD1. V shed 8 bases, J shed 8 bases, and the junction held 8 bases outside the gene matches. Germline V gene sequence: CDR1 MDHEN, CDR2 SYDVKM. The CDR3 runs 12 residues. The CDR3 DNA reads as TGTGCCAGCCGACCCGACAGGGACGGCTACACCTTC. Its protein is CASRPDRDGYTF.

J is TRBJ1-4 and V is TRBV7-9; TRBD1 aligns across 8 bases. V lost 3 bases to trimming and J lost 7 bases; unmatched junction nucleotides: 7. CDR3 size: 15 residues. Germline CDR1 reads SEHNR; CDR2 reads FQNEAQ (reference sequence). The CDR3 sequence: CASSFETGAREKLFF. DNA for the CDR3: TGTGCCAGCAGCTTCGAGACAGGGGCACGTGAAAAACTGTTTTTT.

Concerning this clone itself: A junction end diverges from the germline sequence, so it may reflect a read error. The V gene is TRBV7-7, the J gene TRBJ2-5, with 11 bases lining up with TRBD2. Germline V gives CDR1 SSHAT, CDR2 FNYEAQ (reference sequence). The CDR3 is 15 residues long. CDR3 bases: TGTGCTAGCAGTCTTGGACTAGCGGGCCAAGAGACCCAGTACTTC. It is translated as CASSLGLAGQETQYF. Full variable domain (outside the CDR3, taken from reference TRBV7-7 and TRBJ2-5): GAGVSQSPRYKVTKRGQDVTLRCDPISSHATLYWYQQALGQGPEFLTYFNYEAQPDKSGLPSDRFSAERPEGSISTLTIQRTEQRDSAMYRCASSLGLAGQETQYFGPGTRLLVL.

This chain uses TRBV30 with TRBJ1-1; no definite D call. V was clipped by 2 bases and J by 0 bases, with 4 bases between them. The CDR3 is 12 amino acids. Germline CDR1 is GTSNPN and CDR2 is SVGIG (reference sequence). The CDR3 DNA sequence: TGTGCCTGGAGTTCCATGAACACTGAAGCTTTCTTT. This gives the protein CAWSSMNTEAFF.

Here the CDR3 DNA reads TGTGCCAGCAGCGCCTCCGGGACTAGCGGAGGGTGGGGCTACGAGCAGTACTTC. Protein sequence: CASSASGTSGGWGYEQYF. The rearrangement links TRBV9 to TRBJ2-7; TRBD2 matches at 11 bases. V dropped 3 bases and J dropped 3; count of bases not matched to a gene: 14. The CDR3 is made up of 18 amino acids. CDR1 SGDLS and CDR2 YYNGEE come from the germline V gene.

V and J are TRBV13 and TRBJ1-1, with D unclear. Looked up from germline, CDR1 is PRHDT and CDR2 is FYEKMQ (reference sequence). The CDR3 has 13 amino acids. V was clipped by 4 bases and J by 4 bases, with 10 bases between them. The CDR3 region is CASSSRGLTEAFF. The CDR3 DNA reads TGTGCCAGCAGCTCCCGCGGCCTCACTGAAGCTTTCTTT.

This clone showed up just a few times. The gene calls are TRBV5-6 and TRBJ2-1; 8 bases agree with TRBD2. V lost 1 base, J lost 9 bases, and 3 bases stayed unmatched. Germline loops: CDR1 SGHDT, CDR2 YYEEEE. The CDR3 length is 13 residues. The CDR3 DNA reads as TGTGCCAGCAGCTTGTTCCTAGCGGGTGAGCAGTTCTTC. This translates into CASSLFLAGEQFF.

This clone was seen a handful of times. The chain carries TRBV28 and TRBJ2-5; 7 bases match TRBD2. Germline lookup yields CDR1 MDHEN and CDR2 SYDVKM. After removal of 6 bases from V and 4 bases from J, the junction contained 8 bases not matched to a gene. This CDR3 is 14 amino acids long. DNA for the CDR3: TGTGCCAGCAGGCCTCTAGCGGCGAGAGAGACCCAGTACTTC. Protein product: CASRPLAARETQYF.

The V gene is TRBV27, the J gene TRBJ2-1, with D unclear. V was trimmed by 0 bases and J by 4 bases, leaving 10 bases between them. Germline V gene sequence: CDR1 MNHEY, CDR2 SMNVEV (reference sequence). CDR3 length: 15 residues. The CDR3 reads CASSLSSGLYNEQFF. The DNA of the CDR3 is TGTGCCAGCAGTTTATCATCCGGGTTGTACAATGAGCAGTTCTTC.